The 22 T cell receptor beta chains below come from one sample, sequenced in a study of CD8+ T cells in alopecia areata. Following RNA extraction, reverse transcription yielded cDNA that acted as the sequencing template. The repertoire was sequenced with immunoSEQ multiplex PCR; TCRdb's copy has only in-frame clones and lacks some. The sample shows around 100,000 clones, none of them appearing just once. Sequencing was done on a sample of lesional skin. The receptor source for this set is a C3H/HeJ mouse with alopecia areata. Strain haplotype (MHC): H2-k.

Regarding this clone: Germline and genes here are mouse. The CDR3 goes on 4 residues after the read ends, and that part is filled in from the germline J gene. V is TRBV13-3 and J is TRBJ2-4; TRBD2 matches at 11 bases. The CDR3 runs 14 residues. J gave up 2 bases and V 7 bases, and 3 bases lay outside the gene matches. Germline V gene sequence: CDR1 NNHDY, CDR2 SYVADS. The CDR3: CASRDWGHQNTLYF. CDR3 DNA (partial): TGTGCCAGCCGGGACTGGGGGCATCAAAAC.

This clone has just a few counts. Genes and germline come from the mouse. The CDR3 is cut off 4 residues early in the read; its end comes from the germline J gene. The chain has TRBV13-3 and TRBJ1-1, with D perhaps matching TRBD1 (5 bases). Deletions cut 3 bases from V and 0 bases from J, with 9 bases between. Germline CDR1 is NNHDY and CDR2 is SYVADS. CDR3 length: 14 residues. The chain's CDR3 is CASSARQSNTEVFF. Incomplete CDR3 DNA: TGTGCCAGCAGTGCACGACAGTCAAACACA.

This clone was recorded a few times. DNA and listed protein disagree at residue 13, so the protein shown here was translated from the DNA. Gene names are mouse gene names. The CDR3 here is CASSGTGGFSGNTLYF. The CDR3 DNA, read in part, is TGTGCCAGCAGTGGGACAGGGGGCTTTTCTGGAAATACG. The chain has TRBV13-3 and TRBJ1-3; 11 bases agree with TRBD1. The read terminates 3 residues ahead of where the CDR3 ends, so the germline J gene completes it. J lost 0 bases, V lost 3 bases, and 2 bases had no gene match. Germline CDR1 NNHDY, CDR2 SYVADS. This CDR3 contains 16 residues.

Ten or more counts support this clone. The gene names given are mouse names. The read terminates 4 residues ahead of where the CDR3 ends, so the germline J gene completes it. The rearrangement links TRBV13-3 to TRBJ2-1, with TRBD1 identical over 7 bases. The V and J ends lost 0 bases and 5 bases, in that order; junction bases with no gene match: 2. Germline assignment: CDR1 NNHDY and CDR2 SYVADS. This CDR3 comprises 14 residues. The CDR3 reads CASSDAGGDAEQFF. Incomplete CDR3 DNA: TGTGCCAGCAGTGATGCAGGGGGAGATGCT.

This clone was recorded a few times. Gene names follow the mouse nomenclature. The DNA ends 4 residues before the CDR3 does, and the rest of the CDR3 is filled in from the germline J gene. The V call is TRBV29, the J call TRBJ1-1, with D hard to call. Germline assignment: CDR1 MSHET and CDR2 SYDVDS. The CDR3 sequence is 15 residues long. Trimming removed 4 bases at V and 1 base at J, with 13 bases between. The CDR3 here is CASSSPVQKNTEVFF. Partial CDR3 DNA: TGTGCTAGCAGTTCCCCGGTACAGAAAAACACA.

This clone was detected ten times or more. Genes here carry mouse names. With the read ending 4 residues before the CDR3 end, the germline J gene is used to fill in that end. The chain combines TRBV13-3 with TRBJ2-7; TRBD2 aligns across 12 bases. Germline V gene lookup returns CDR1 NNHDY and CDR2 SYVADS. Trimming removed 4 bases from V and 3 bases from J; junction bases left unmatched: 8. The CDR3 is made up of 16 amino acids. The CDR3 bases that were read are TGTGCCAGCAGTCCCGGGACTGGGGGGCCCTACTAT. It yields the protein CASSPGTGGPYY. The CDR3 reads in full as CASSPGTGGPYYEQYF.

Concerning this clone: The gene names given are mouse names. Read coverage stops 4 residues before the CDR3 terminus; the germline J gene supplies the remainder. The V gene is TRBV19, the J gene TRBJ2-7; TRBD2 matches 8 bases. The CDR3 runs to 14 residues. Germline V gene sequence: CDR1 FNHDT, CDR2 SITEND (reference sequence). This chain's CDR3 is CASSMGGGWNEQYF. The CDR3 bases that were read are TGTGCCAGCAGTATGGGGGGGGGCTGGAAT.

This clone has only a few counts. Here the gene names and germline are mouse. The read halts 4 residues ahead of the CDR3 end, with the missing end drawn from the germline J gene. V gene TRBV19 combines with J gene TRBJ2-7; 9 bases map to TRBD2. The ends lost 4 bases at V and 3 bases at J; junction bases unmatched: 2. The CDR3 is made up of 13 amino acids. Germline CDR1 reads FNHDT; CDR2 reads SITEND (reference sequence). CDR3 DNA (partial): TGTGCCAGCAGTCCACTGGGGGGCTAT. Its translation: CASSPLGGY. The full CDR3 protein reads CASSPLGGYEQYF. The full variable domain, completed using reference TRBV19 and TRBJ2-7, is GGIITQTPKFLIGQEGQKLTLKCQQNFNHDTMYWYRQDSGKGLRLIYYSITENDLQKGDLSEGYDASREKKSSFSLTVTSAQKNEMAVFLCASSPLGGYEQYFGPGTRLTVL.

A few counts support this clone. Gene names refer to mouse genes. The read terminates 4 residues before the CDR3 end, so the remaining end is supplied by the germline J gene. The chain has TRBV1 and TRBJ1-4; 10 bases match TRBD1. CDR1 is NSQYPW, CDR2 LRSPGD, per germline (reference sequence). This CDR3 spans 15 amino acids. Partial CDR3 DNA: TGCACCTGCAGTGGGGGACAGGGGTGGGGCGAA. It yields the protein CTCSGGQGWGE. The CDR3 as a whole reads CTCSGGQGWGERLFF.

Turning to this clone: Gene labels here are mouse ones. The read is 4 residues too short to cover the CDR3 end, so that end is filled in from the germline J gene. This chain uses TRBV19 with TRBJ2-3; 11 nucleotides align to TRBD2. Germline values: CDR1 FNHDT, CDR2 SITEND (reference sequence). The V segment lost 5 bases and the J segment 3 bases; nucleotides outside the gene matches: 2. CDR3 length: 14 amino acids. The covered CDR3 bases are TGTGCCAGCAGCGGGGACTGGGGGGCAGAA. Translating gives CASSGDWGAE. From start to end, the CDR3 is CASSGDWGAETLYF. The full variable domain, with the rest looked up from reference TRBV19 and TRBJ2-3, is GGIITQTPKFLIGQEGQKLTLKCQQNFNHDTMYWYRQDSGKGLRLIYYSITENDLQKGDLSEGYDASREKKSSFSLTVTSAQKNEMAVFLCASSGDWGAETLYFGSGTRLTVL.

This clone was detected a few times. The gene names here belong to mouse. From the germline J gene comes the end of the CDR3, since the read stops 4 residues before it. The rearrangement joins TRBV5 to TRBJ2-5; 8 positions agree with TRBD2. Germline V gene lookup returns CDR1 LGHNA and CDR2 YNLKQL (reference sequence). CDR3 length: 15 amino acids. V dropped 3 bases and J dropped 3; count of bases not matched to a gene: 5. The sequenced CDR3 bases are TGTGCCAGCAGCCATGACTGGGGAGGGCAAGAC. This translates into CASSHDWGGQD. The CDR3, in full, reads CASSHDWGGQDTQYF.

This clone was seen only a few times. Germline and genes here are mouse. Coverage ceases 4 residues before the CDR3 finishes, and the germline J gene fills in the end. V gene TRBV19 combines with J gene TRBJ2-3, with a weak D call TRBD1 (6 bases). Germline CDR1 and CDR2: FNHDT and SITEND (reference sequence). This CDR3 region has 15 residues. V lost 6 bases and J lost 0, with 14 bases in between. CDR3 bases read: TGTGCCAGCAACCACGGGACAACTAGTGCAGAA. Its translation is CASNHGTTSAE. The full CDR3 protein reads CASNHGTTSAETLYF.

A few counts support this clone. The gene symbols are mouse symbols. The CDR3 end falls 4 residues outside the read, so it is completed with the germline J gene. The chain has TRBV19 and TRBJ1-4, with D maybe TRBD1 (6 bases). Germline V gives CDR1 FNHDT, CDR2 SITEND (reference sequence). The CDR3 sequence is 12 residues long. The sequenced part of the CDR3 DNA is TGTGCCAGCACAGGGGCCACCGAA. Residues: CASTGATE. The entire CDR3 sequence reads CASTGATERLFF.

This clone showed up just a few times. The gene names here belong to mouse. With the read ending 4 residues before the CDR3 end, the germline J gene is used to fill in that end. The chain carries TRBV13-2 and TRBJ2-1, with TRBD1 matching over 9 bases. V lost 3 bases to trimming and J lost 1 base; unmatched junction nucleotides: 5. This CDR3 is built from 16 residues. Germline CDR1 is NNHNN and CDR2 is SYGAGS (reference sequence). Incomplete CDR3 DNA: TGTGCCAGCGGTGTCCTACAGGGGGCGAACTATGCT. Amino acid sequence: CASGVLQGANYA. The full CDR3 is CASGVLQGANYAEQFF.

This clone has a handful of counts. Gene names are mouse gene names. CDR3: CTCSADRGGANYAEQFF. The CDR3 DNA, read in part, is TGCACCTGCAGTGCAGATCGAGGGGGGGCCAACTATGCT. The chain carries TRBV1 and TRBJ2-1; TRBD2 agrees at 8 bases. The read comes to an end 4 residues before the CDR3 does, leaving the germline J gene to fill in the end. This CDR3 contains 17 residues. Germline values: CDR1 NSQYPW, CDR2 LRSPGD (reference sequence). J lost 1 base, V lost 0 bases, and 5 bases had no gene match.

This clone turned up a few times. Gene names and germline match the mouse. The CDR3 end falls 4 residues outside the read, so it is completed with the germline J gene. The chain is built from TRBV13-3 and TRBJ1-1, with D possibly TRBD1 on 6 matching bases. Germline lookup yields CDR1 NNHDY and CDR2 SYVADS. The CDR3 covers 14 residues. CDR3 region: CASRELGGRGEVFF. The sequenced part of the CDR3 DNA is TGTGCCAGCAGGGAACTGGGGGGGCGCGGA.

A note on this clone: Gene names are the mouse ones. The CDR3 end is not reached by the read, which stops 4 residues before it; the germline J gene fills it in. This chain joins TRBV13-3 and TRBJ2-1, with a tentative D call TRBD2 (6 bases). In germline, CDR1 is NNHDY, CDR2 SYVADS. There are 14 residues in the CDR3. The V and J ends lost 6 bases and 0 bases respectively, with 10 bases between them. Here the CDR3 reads CASTMGDNYAEQFF. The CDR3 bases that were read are TGTGCCAGCACCATGGGGGATAACTATGCT.

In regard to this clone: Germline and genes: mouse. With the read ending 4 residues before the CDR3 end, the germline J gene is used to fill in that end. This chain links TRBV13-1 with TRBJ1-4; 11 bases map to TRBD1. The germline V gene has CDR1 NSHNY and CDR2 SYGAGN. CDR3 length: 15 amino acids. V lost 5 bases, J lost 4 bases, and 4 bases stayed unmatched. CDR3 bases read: TGTGCCAGCAGATCCGGGACAGGGGGCAACGAA. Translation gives CASRSGTGGNE. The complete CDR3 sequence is CASRSGTGGNERLFF.

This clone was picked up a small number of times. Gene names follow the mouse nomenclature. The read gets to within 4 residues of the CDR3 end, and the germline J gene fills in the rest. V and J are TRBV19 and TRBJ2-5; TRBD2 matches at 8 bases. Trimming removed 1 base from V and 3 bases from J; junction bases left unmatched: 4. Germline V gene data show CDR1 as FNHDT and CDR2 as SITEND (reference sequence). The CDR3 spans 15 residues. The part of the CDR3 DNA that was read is TGTGCCAGCAGTATATGTGGGGGGGATCAAGAC. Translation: CASSICGGDQD. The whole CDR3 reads CASSICGGDQDTQYF.

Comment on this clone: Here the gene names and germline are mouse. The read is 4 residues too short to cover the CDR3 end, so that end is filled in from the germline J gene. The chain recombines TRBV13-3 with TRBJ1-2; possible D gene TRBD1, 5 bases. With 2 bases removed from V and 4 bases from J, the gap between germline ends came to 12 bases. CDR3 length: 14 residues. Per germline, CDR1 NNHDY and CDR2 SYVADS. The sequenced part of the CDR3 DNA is TGTGCCAGCAGTGACGAGGGGTTGGGCTCC. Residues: CASSDEGLGS. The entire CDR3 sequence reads CASSDEGLGSDYTF.

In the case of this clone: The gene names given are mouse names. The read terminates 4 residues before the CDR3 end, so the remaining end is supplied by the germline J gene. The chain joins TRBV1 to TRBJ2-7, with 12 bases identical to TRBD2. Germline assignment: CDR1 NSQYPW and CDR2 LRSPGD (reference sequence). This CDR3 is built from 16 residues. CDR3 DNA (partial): TGCACCTGCAGTGCCCCTCGGACTGGGGGGGACAAT. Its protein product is CTCSAPRTGGDN. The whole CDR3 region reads CTCSAPRTGGDNEQYF.

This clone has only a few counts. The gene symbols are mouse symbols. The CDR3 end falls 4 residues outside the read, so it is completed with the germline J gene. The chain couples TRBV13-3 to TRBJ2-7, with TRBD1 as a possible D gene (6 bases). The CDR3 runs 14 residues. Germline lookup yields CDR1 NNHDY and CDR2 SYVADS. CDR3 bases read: TGTGCCAGCAGTGTTCCCGGGACACCATAT. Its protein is CASSVPGTPY. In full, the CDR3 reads CASSVPGTPYEQYF.